Each of the 30 T cell receptor beta chains below was sequenced from the same sample in a study of chemoradiotherapy in HPV16-positive cancers. Libraries were prepared by immunoSEQ multiplex PCR; TCRdb keeps only in-frame clonotypes and omits some of them. The top ten clones hold 16% of a sample with 9,500 to 15,000 clones, around 62% of them seen once. Sampling was carried out from a patient who underwent chemoradiotherapy. Every receptor here comes from a human donor with HPV-associated anogenital cancer.

This rearrangement joins TRBV19 to TRBJ2-1, with 14 positions matching TRBD2. Germline values: CDR1 LNHDA, CDR2 SQIVND (reference sequence). Trimming removed 8 bases from V and 8 bases from J; junction bases left unmatched: 8. This CDR3 is built from 15 residues. The CDR3 here is CASERTSGRKDEQFF. The CDR3 DNA reads as TGTGCCAGTGAGAGGACTAGCGGGAGGAAAGATGAGCAGTTCTTC. The whole variable domain, filled in from reference TRBV19 and TRBJ2-1, reads DGGITQSPKYLFRKEGQNVTLSCEQNLNHDAMYWYRQDPGQGLRLIYYSQIVNDFQKGDIAEGYSVSREKKESFPLTVTSAQKNPTAFYLCASERTSGRKDEQFFGPGTRLTVL.

The chain is built from TRBV29-1 and TRBJ2-5, with D unclear. The CDR3 extends over 11 amino acids. Germline CDR1 reads SQVTM; CDR2 reads ANQGSEA. Trimming stripped 4 bases from V and 1 base from J, with 4 bases between. The CDR3 region has the DNA TGCAGCGTTGGGACCCAAGAGACCCAGTACTTC. Its protein product is CSVGTQETQYF.

The rearrangement links TRBV11-2 to TRBJ1-6; 7 bases align to TRBD1. This CDR3 contains 14 residues. Trimming cost V 4 bases and J 10 bases; bases outside gene matches: 7. Looked up from germline, CDR1 is SGHAT and CDR2 is FQNNGV. CDR3 in amino acids: CASSSTGLRSPLHF. The DNA of the CDR3 is TGTGCCAGCAGCTCGACAGGGCTGAGGTCACCCCTCCACTTT.

This clone was counted between two and nine times. The V call is TRBV5-4, the J call TRBJ2-7, with D unclear. Trimming took 5 bases from V and 3 from J, leaving 9 bases between them. CDR1 is SGHNT and CDR2 is YYREEE in the germline V gene (reference sequence). The CDR3 is 12 residues long. CDR3 amino acids: CASSYDLYEQYF. The CDR3 coding sequence is TGTGCCAGCAGTTACGACCTCTACGAGCAGTACTTC.

This clone has just a few counts. The chain couples TRBV27 to TRBJ1-6, with TRBD1 as a possible D gene (6 bases). Trimming stripped 7 bases from V and 12 bases from J, with 19 bases between. Germline CDR1 reads MNHEY; CDR2 reads SMNVEV (reference sequence). CDR3 length: 14 amino acids. CDR3 residues: CASTQSGGVEPLHF. CDR3 sequence (DNA): TGTGCCAGCACCCAGTCTGGGGGCGTAGAACCCCTCCACTTT.

V is TRBV5-4 and J is TRBJ2-5, with unresolved D. Germline-derived CDR1 and CDR2 are SGHNT and YYREEE (reference sequence). V dropped 4 bases and J dropped 5 bases, with 6 bases sitting between them. This CDR3 spans 11 amino acids. The CDR3, as DNA: TGTGCCAGCAGCACCTCGGAGACCCAGTACTTC. Translation: CASSTSETQYF.

The chain is built from TRBV27 and TRBJ1-1, with D tentatively TRBD1 (6 bases). CDR3 length equals 13 residues. Trimming left V 1 base short and J 4 bases short, with 7 bases between. Germline assignment: CDR1 MNHEY and CDR2 SMNVEV (reference sequence). The chain's CDR3 is CASSLFRGTEAFF. The CDR3 nucleotides are TGTGCCAGCAGTTTATTCAGGGGCACTGAAGCTTTCTTT.

J is TRBJ1-2 and V is TRBV6-1; 7 bases line up with TRBD1. V lost 8 bases, J lost 3 bases, and 12 bases stayed unmatched. CDR1 and CDR2 from the germline V gene are MNHNS and SASEGT. The CDR3 is 15 residues long. This CDR3 is CASVELDRWDYGYTF. CDR3 in DNA: TGTGCCAGCGTGGAATTGGACAGGTGGGACTATGGCTACACCTTC.

This clone was picked up a small number of times. The V gene is TRBV18, the J gene TRBJ2-3; D uncertain. The germline CDR1 and CDR2 sequences are KGHSH and LQKENI. CDR3 length equals 14 residues. Trimming shortened V by 2 bases and J by 3 bases, and 9 bases separated the two germline ends. For the CDR3, the DNA is TGTGCCAGCTCACCATCCACGCGGACAGATACGCAGTATTTT. Protein sequence: CASSPSTRTDTQYF.

The chain joins TRBV19 to TRBJ1-1, with D perhaps TRBD1 (6 bases). Germline values: CDR1 LNHDA, CDR2 SQIVND (reference sequence). Trimming shortened V by 9 bases and J by 0 bases, and 14 bases separated the two germline ends. CDR3 length equals 14 residues. The CDR3 nucleotides read TGTGCCAGCCGTAACAGGGTTGTGAACACTGAAGCTTTCTTT. Amino acid sequence: CASRNRVVNTEAFF.

The J gene is TRBJ2-7, the V gene TRBV11-3; possibly TRBD1 for D (5 bases). Between the trimmed V and J ends, which lost 2 bases and 1 base, there was a span of 9 bases. Germline CDR1 is SGHNT and CDR2 is YENEEA. The length of the CDR3 is 14 residues. CDR3 nucleotides: TGTGCCAGCAGCTTAACCTCAGGGTCCTACGAGCAGTACTTC. Translated, it gives CASSLTSGSYEQYF.

This clone was seen a few times. For the CDR3, the DNA is TGTGCCAGCAGCTTGGGGGGGACACTGAGCTCCTACGAGCAGTACTTC. This sequence encodes CASSLGGTLSSYEQYF. The chain combines TRBV5-4 with TRBJ2-7; tentatively, D is TRBD1 (6 bases). Trimming removed 0 bases at V and 0 bases at J, with 13 bases between. The CDR3 covers 16 residues. Germline assignment: CDR1 SGHNT and CDR2 YYREEE (reference sequence).

The J gene is TRBJ1-2, the V gene TRBV5-4; D remains ambiguous. The CDR3 contains 13 residues. Germline assignment: CDR1 SGHNT and CDR2 YYREEE (reference sequence). V dropped 4 bases and J dropped 11 bases, with 18 bases sitting between them. The CDR3 is CASSRSRTPEYTF. CDR3 sequence (DNA): TGTGCCAGCAGCCGTTCCCGGACGCCAGAGTACACCTTC. The variable domain in full, completed from reference TRBV5-4 and TRBJ1-2, reads ETGVTQSPTHLIKTRGQQVTLRCSSQSGHNTVSWYQQALGQGPQFIFQYYREEENGRGNFPPRFSGLQFPNYSSELNVNALELDDSALYLCASSRSRTPEYTFGSGTRLTVV.

This sequence joins TRBV28 and TRBJ1-5, with D maybe TRBD1 (5 bases). The CDR3 runs 14 residues. The germline CDR1 and CDR2 sequences are MDHEN and SYDVKM. V dropped 2 bases and J dropped 4 bases, with 9 bases sitting between them. Here the CDR3 reads CASSLQGGNQPQHF. In nucleotides, the CDR3 is TGTGCCAGCAGTTTACAGGGCGGAAATCAGCCCCAGCATTTT.

CDR3 DNA sequence: TGTGCCAGCAGCGACACCTCTAGGGCCTATGGCTACACCTTC. Its translation is CASSDTSRAYGYTF. The chain has TRBV5-4 and TRBJ1-2; no definite D call. Germline V CDR1 and CDR2: SGHNT, YYREEE (reference sequence). Trimming removed 4 bases at V and 4 bases at J, with 14 bases between. This CDR3 spans 14 amino acids. Full variable domain (rest looked up from reference TRBV5-4 and TRBJ1-2): ETGVTQSPTHLIKTRGQQVTLRCSSQSGHNTVSWYQQALGQGPQFIFQYYREEENGRGNFPPRFSGLQFPNYSSELNVNALELDDSALYLCASSDTSRAYGYTFGSGTRLTVV.

Here the CDR3 reads CASTGLPRGGPDTQYF. In nucleotides, the CDR3 is TGTGCCAGCACCGGACTACCCCGAGGGGGCCCAGATACGCAGTATTTT. The J gene is TRBJ2-3, the V gene TRBV6-6, with a tentative D call TRBD1 (7 bases). The length of the CDR3 is 16 residues. Germline loops: CDR1 MNHNY, CDR2 SVGAGI (reference sequence). Trimming stripped 7 bases from V and 4 bases from J, with 21 bases between.

This clone has only a few counts. V and J are TRBV7-9 and TRBJ2-7; no clear D. Germline loops: CDR1 SEHNR, CDR2 FQNEAQ (reference sequence). The CDR3 contains 14 residues. The V end was cut by 11 bases, the J end by 0 bases, with 17 bases between. The CDR3 is CAGEIVNSSYEQYF. Here the CDR3 DNA reads TGTGCCGGCGAAATCGTTAATAGCTCCTACGAGCAGTACTTC.

This chain uses TRBV11-2 with TRBJ2-1; D possibly corresponds to TRBD2 (5 bases). The germline gives CDR1 SGHAT, CDR2 FQNNGV. The CDR3 totals 14 residues. Trimming shortened V by 2 bases and J by 7 bases, and 12 bases separated the two germline ends. CDR3 sequence reads: CASSLSQLANEQFF. The CDR3 region has the DNA TGTGCCAGCAGCTTATCCCAGCTAGCAAATGAGCAGTTCTTC. The full variable domain, its missing parts supplied by reference TRBV11-2 and TRBJ2-1, is EAGVAQSPRYKIIEKRQSVAFWCNPISGHATLYWYQQILGQGPKLLIQFQNNGVVDDSQLPKDRFSAERLKGVDSTLKIQPAKLEDSAVYLCASSLSQLANEQFFGPGTRLTVL.

This clone was detected only once. The gene calls are TRBV2 and TRBJ2-2; TRBD2 matches 8 bases. Germline CDR1 and CDR2: SNHLY and FYNNEI. The CDR3 extends over 16 amino acids. The V and J ends lost 3 bases and 3 bases, in that order; junction bases with no gene match: 6. The CDR3 DNA sequence: TGTGCCAGCAGTGAGGGACGGGGGGGCTACACCGGGGAGCTGTTTTTT. This encodes CASSEGRGGYTGELFF.

The chain combines TRBV28 with TRBJ1-2; possibly TRBD1 for D (6 bases). Germline values: CDR1 MDHEN, CDR2 SYDVKM. The CDR3 consists of 12 residues. Trimming removed 11 bases at V and 8 bases at J, with 18 bases between. The CDR3, as DNA: TGTGCCGTCGGTGGGAGGGGGAGCGGCTACACCTTC. This sequence encodes CAVGGRGSGYTF.

The rearrangement uses TRBV21-1 and TRBJ1-5; the table's D gene call, TRBD1, was not cross checked with the DNA. TRBV21-1 is listed as a pseudogene. This CDR3 contains 18 residues. The DNA of the CDR3 is TGTGCCAGCAGCAAAGAAGCAGGGGGCTCCCCCAAGCAATTGCCCCAGCATTTT. Amino acids: CASSKEAGGSPKQLPQHF.

The CDR3: CASSLGGVGAFF. Here the CDR3 DNA reads TGTGCCAGCAGCTTAGGGGGAGTTGGAGCTTTCTTT. The chain has TRBV13 and TRBJ1-1, with D unresolved. Germline CDR1 and CDR2: PRHDT and FYEKMQ (reference sequence). V was clipped by 0 bases and J by 10 bases, with 9 bases between them. CDR3 size: 12 residues.

The rearrangement uses TRBV28 and TRBJ1-6; D gene uncertain. V was cut by 5 bases and J by 10 bases, with 12 bases left in between. This CDR3 is built from 13 residues. Germline CDR1 and CDR2: MDHEN and SYDVKM. CDR3 bases: TGTGCCAGCAGTGCCTTGTTCGGATCACCCCTCCACTTT. This gives the protein CASSALFGSPLHF.

This clone was seen more than once but under ten times. V and J are TRBV29-1 and TRBJ2-7, with D possibly being TRBD1 or TRBD2 (5 bases each). Germline V gives CDR1 SQVTM, CDR2 ANQGSEA. The CDR3 totals 15 residues. V dropped 6 bases and J dropped 2 bases, with 20 bases sitting between them. The CDR3 coding sequence is TGCAGCGTGCTTAAGATGACCGGGACGGCCTACGAGCAGTACTTC. Protein sequence: CSVLKMTGTAYEQYF.

The V and J genes are TRBV14 and TRBJ2-2; D is ambiguous. The CDR3 has 13 amino acids. Trimming removed 4 bases from V and 0 bases from J, with 3 bases in between. Germline V gives CDR1 SGHDN, CDR2 FVKESK. CDR3 sequence: CASSPPNTGELFF. The DNA of the CDR3 is TGTGCCAGCAGCCCGCCGAACACCGGGGAGCTGTTTTTT.

The rearrangement links TRBV19 to TRBJ2-7; 8 bases are shared with TRBD1. The CDR3 is 13 residues long. Germline CDR1 and CDR2: LNHDA and SQIVND (reference sequence). V lost 2 bases to trimming and J lost 7 bases; unmatched junction nucleotides: 4. CDR3 amino acids: CASSIPGTGEQYF. CDR3 coding DNA: TGTGCCAGTAGTATACCCGGGACAGGTGAGCAGTACTTC.

The chain links TRBV28 to TRBJ1-1; D not certain. The CDR3 runs to 14 residues. CDR1 is MDHEN, CDR2 SYDVKM, per germline. Deletions cut 1 base from V and 3 bases from J, with 9 bases between. CDR3 sequence: CASSLSNPYTEAFF. The CDR3 bases are TGTGCCAGCAGTTTATCTAATCCCTACACTGAAGCTTTCTTT.

CDR3 loop: CASSSNQETQYF. The CDR3 bases are TGTGCCAGCAGTTCCAATCAAGAGACCCAGTACTTC. The chain employs TRBV28 and TRBJ2-5; no clear D gene. CDR1 is MDHEN, CDR2 SYDVKM, per germline. This CDR3 is 12 amino acids long. The ends were cut back, 4 bases at V and 2 bases at J, with 5 bases in the middle.

This chain connects TRBV30 to TRBJ1-5; 8 positions match TRBD1. The V gene's germline CDR1 is GTSNPN and CDR2 SVGIG (reference sequence). The CDR3 has 13 residues. Trimming took 5 bases from V and 3 from J; bases not matched to a gene: 3. The CDR3: CAWGGQANQPQHF. CDR3 nucleotides: TGTGCCTGGGGGGGACAGGCCAATCAGCCCCAGCATTTT.

This clone was detected only a few times. CDR3 residues: CASSNSGARGEKLFF. CDR3 in DNA: TGCGCCAGCAGTAACTCTGGTGCTAGGGGCGAAAAACTGTTTTTT. V and J are TRBV5-1 and TRBJ1-4, with D possibly matching TRBD1 (5 bases). CDR1 and CDR2 (germline): SGHRS, YFSETQ. Trimming removed 5 bases at V and 8 bases at J, with 19 bases between. This CDR3 has 15 amino acids.